One sample yielded the 19 T cell receptor beta chains listed below, sequenced in a study of blood T cell repertoires in COVID-19. Here immunoSEQ multiplex PCR was the method, and the copy in TCRdb shows in-frame clones only, minus some. The data hold approximately 47,000 clones, with about 87% observed a single time. The sample taken for sequencing was peripheral blood. These receptors were taken from a human donor with active COVID-19. The donor label of this sample is uncertain.

J is TRBJ1-2 and V is TRBV7-2; TRBD1 might be the D (5 bases). Per germline, CDR1 SGHTA and CDR2 FQGNSA. Trimming shortened V by 5 bases and J by 2 bases, and 9 bases separated the two germline ends. The CDR3 covers 13 residues. The CDR3 region has the DNA TGTGCCAGCAGCCCACAGGCGAACTATGGCTACACCTTC. Amino acids: CASSPQANYGYTF.

The rearrangement links TRBV7-3 to TRBJ2-5, with a weak D call TRBD2 (5 bases). CDR1 and CDR2 (germline): SGHTA, FQGTGA. The V and J ends lost 1 base and 7 bases respectively, with 10 bases between them. The CDR3 extends over 13 amino acids. The CDR3 sequence is CASSLNQEATQYF. DNA for the CDR3: TGTGCCAGCAGCTTAAATCAGGAGGCGACCCAGTACTTC.

The rearrangement uses TRBV5-5 and TRBJ2-3, with D unresolved. The length of the CDR3 is 17 residues. Trimming took off 0 bases at V and 0 bases at J, with 14 bases between the two ends. The V gene's germline CDR1 is SGHKS and CDR2 YYEKEE (reference sequence). The DNA for the CDR3 is TGTGCCAGCAGCTTGGTTTGGCAGGTCCCCAGCACAGATACGCAGTATTTT. This codes for CASSLVWQVPSTDTQYF.

V gene TRBV7-9 combines with J gene TRBJ1-3; D unclear. Germline CDR1 and CDR2: SEHNR and FQNEAQ (reference sequence). V was shortened by 2 bases and J by 0 bases, with 8 bases between the two germline ends. The CDR3 is 15 residues long. CDR3 coding DNA: TGTGCCAGCAGCTTAAACGGCGGCTCTGGAAACACCATATATTTT. This sequence encodes CASSLNGGSGNTIYF.

This clone was counted a single time. Other DNA sequences in this sample translate to the same CDR3. The chain carries TRBV5-4 and TRBJ2-3, with D unresolved. Germline CDR1 and CDR2: SGHNT and YYREEE (reference sequence). The V end was cut by 3 bases, the J end by 2 bases, with 4 bases between. The CDR3 is 12 residues long. The CDR3 DNA reads as TGTGCCAGCAGCTCATCCACAGATACGCAGTATTTT. This gives the protein CASSSSTDTQYF.

This clone appeared a single time. This sequence joins TRBV4-2 and TRBJ2-7; 12 bases agree with TRBD2. Germline-derived CDR1 and CDR2 are LGHNA and YNFKEQ. V lost 0 bases, J lost 5 bases, and 2 bases stayed unmatched. This CDR3 is built from 15 residues. This CDR3 is CASSQEPSGRDEQYF. The CDR3 nucleotides are TGTGCCAGCAGCCAAGAGCCTAGCGGGAGGGACGAGCAGTACTTC.

This clone was seen once. The chain couples TRBV11-2 to TRBJ1-1, with D perhaps TRBD1 (5 bases). Germline-derived CDR1 and CDR2 are SGHAT and FQNNGV. The V gene lost 5 bases and the J gene lost 0 bases, with 10 bases spanning the gap. The CDR3 has 14 amino acids. In DNA form, the CDR3 reads TGTGCCAGCAGCCCACTGACAGTGAACACTGAAGCTTTCTTT. It encodes CASSPLTVNTEAFF.

This chain uses TRBV5-6 with TRBJ2-1; 7 nucleotides agree with TRBD1. Germline-derived CDR1 and CDR2 are SGHDT and YYEEEE. CDR3 size: 14 residues. The trim removed 1 base at V and 3 bases at J, leaving 1 base unmatched. CDR3 coding DNA: TGTGCCAGCAGCTTGAGGGACAGCTACAATGAGCAGTTCTTC. Translation gives CASSLRDSYNEQFF.

This clone occurred a few times. The V call is TRBV7-3, the J call TRBJ1-6, with 8 bases fitting TRBD1. The CDR3 covers 16 residues. Germline V gene data show CDR1 as SGHTA and CDR2 as FQGTGA. V gave up 1 base and J gave up 10 bases; unmatched junction bases: 9. CDR3 DNA: TGTGCCAGCAGCTTAATGGACAGGGCCGGGGGATCACCCCTCCACTTT. It specifies CASSLMDRAGGSPLHF.

This chain links TRBV5-1 with TRBJ1-2; TRBD1 agrees at 7 bases. CDR3 length equals 16 residues. The V gene end was trimmed by 0 bases and the J gene end by 4 bases; junction bases not matched to a gene: 9. CDR1 SGHRS and CDR2 YFSETQ come from the germline V gene. CDR3 residues: CASSLGRAGGAYGYTF. As DNA, the CDR3 is TGCGCCAGCAGCTTGGGTAGGGCAGGGGGAGCCTATGGCTACACCTTC.

This rearrangement joins TRBV6-5 to TRBJ2-7; TRBD2 matches at 8 bases. The CDR3 is 14 residues long. V shed 6 bases and J 2 bases; nucleotides not matched to a gene: 6. CDR1 is MNHEY and CDR2 is SVGAGI in the germline V gene. CDR3 sequence reads: CASRVTLAAYEQYF. CDR3 coding DNA: TGTGCCAGCAGGGTAACACTAGCGGCCTACGAGCAGTACTTC.

The chain links TRBV19 to TRBJ1-1, with TRBD1 matching over 7 bases. J lost 5 bases, V lost 5 bases, and 5 bases had no gene match. The CDR3 is made up of 13 amino acids. Germline V lookup: CDR1 LNHDA, CDR2 SQIVND (reference sequence). DNA of the CDR3: TGTGCCAGTAGTCCGACAGGGCGGACTGAAGCTTTCTTT. It is translated as CASSPTGRTEAFF.

This clone was counted once. The gene calls are TRBV5-4 and TRBJ2-1, with TRBD2 matching over 9 bases. The germline V gene encodes CDR1 SGHNT and CDR2 YYREEE (reference sequence). The CDR3 length is 16 residues. V shed 1 base and J 9 bases; nucleotides not matched to a gene: 11. As DNA, the CDR3 is TGTGCCAGCAGCTTGAACGTGCGGGGGGGTTCGGCTGAGCAGTTCTTC. Encoded protein: CASSLNVRGGSAEQFF.

The chain couples TRBV18 to TRBJ2-2; 8 bases match TRBD1. Germline trimming cut 0 bases from V and 4 bases from J; bases unmatched to any gene: 7. CDR1 is KGHSH, CDR2 LQKENI, per germline. The CDR3 runs to 17 residues. The CDR3, as DNA: TGTGCCAGCTCACCACCGGATAGACAGGGGAGCACCGGGGAGCTGTTTTTT. Amino acid sequence: CASSPPDRQGSTGELFF.

The V and J genes are TRBV2 and TRBJ2-7, with 8 bases lining up with TRBD1. Germline V lookup: CDR1 SNHLY, CDR2 FYNNEI. The CDR3 runs 14 residues. J gave up 2 bases and V 4 bases, and 4 bases lay outside the gene matches. The CDR3 DNA sequence: TGTGCCAGCAGTGGTCGCAGGGGGCCCTACGAGCAGTACTTC. Protein product: CASSGRRGPYEQYF.

The chain links TRBV29-1 to TRBJ2-7; TRBD2 aligns across 13 bases. CDR1 and CDR2 from the germline V gene are SQVTM and ANQGSEA. With V trimmed by 5 bases and J by 0 bases, 4 bases remained unmatched. CDR3 length: 15 residues. CDR3 nucleotides: TGCAGCGTTAAAGGGACTAGCGGGAACTCCTACGAGCAGTACTTC. It yields the protein CSVKGTSGNSYEQYF.

V usage is TRBV5-5 and J usage is TRBJ2-6; TRBD1 agrees at 7 bases. Germline V gives CDR1 SGHKS, CDR2 YYEKEE (reference sequence). With 4 bases clipped from V and 0 bases from J, the junction kept 7 bases outside the gene matches. This CDR3 is 17 amino acids long. Here the CDR3 DNA reads TGTGCCAGCAGCCCTAAACAGGGGACCTCTGGGGCCAACGTCCTGACTTTC. Translated, it gives CASSPKQGTSGANVLTF.

This clone was seen only once. This chain uses TRBV5-1 with TRBJ2-1; D possibly corresponds to TRBD1 (5 bases). The germline V gene encodes CDR1 SGHRS and CDR2 YFSETQ. Trimming shortened V by 6 bases and J by 8 bases, and 15 bases separated the two germline ends. The CDR3 runs to 13 residues. CDR3 in DNA: TGCGCCAGCACATCGCAGGGTTCTTATGAGCAGTTCTTC. This translates into CASTSQGSYEQFF.

The chain carries TRBV7-3 and TRBJ2-5; 13 nucleotides agree with TRBD2. Germline V gene data show CDR1 as SGHTA and CDR2 as FQGTGA. The CDR3 length is 16 residues. V was clipped by 5 bases and J by 4 bases; unmatched bases: 7. In nucleotides, the CDR3 is TGTGCCAGCAGCCCCGGACTAGCGGGGGTTCCAGAGACCCAGTACTTC. Its translation: CASSPGLAGVPETQYF.